This record looks at one TCR beta chain sequence and its context. Its antigen is undetermined. This sample stems from a study of cytomegalovirus exposure and HLA in healthy donors. Study-level background: Researchers found that more than 70% of over 350 genotyped donors fell within the Caucasian-associated ancestry cluster.

General observations from the study: Researchers catalogued under 200 TCR beta chains as cytomegalovirus-associated. TCR beta chain V- and J-gene trimming was linked, in a later analysis, to a missense variant in DCLRE1C.

PCR used 60 Vbeta primers and 13 Jbeta primers. Assay: immunoSEQ multiplex PCR; the TCRdb copy retains only in-frame clones and omits some. The profile shows about 180,000 clones, 77% of them singletons. The receptor was isolated from a woman in her thirties in good health and CMV-seropositive. Sequencing was performed on PBMCs.

This chain's CDR3 is CASRETGTNTGELFF. The CDR3, as DNA: TGTGCCAGCAGAGAAACAGGGACGAACACCGGGGAGCTGTTTTTT. The chain uses TRBV6-6 and TRBJ2-2; perhaps TRBD1 as D (6 bases). The CDR3 runs to 15 residues. V was pared by 6 bases and J by 0 bases, with 11 bases between. Germline CDR1 reads MNHNY; CDR2 reads SVGAGI (reference sequence).